The 22 T cell receptor beta chains below were found in one sample sequenced in a study of blood T cell repertoires in COVID-19. Profiled with immunoSEQ multiplex PCR; TCRdb holds only in-frame clones, not every one. Of 100,000 or so clones listed, 75% to 90% are singletons. The specimen was peripheral blood. The receptors originated from a woman at least 80 years old with acute or convalescent COVID-19.

This chain links TRBV6-6 with TRBJ1-5; weak D call: TRBD1 (6 bases). V was clipped by 4 bases and J by 2 bases, with 12 bases between them. The CDR3 runs to 15 residues. Germline V gene lookup returns CDR1 MNHNY and CDR2 SVGAGI (reference sequence). The CDR3 nucleotides read TGTGCCAGCAGTTTAACAGGGTTGGGCAATCAGCCCCAGCATTTT. Its protein is CASSLTGLGNQPQHF.

This clone has only a few counts. The gene calls are TRBV3-1 (or the pseudogene TRBV3-2) and TRBJ2-7, with a possible D match to TRBD2 (5 bases). Trimming took off 0 bases at V and 12 bases at J, with 15 bases between the two ends. This CDR3 has 13 residues. CDR1 is LGHDT, CDR2 YNNKEL, per germline (reference sequence). In nucleotides, the CDR3 is TGTGCCAGCAGCCAAGATATCGGGATAAGTCGGTACTTC. Translated, it gives CASSQDIGISRYF.

The chain combines TRBV11-2 with TRBJ2-7; perhaps TRBD1 as D (5 bases). The CDR3 totals 13 residues. The V gene lost 0 bases and the J gene lost 6 bases, with 9 bases spanning the gap. From germline, CDR1 is SGHAT and CDR2 FQNNGV. The CDR3 coding sequence is TGTGCCAGCAGCTTAGAAGGGGTTGGCGAGCAGTACTTC. This translates into CASSLEGVGEQYF.

The table lists this clone with a count of one. The V gene is TRBV6-2 or TRBV6-3, the J gene TRBJ2-4; TRBD2 matches 7 bases. The V gene end was trimmed by 2 bases and the J gene end by 5 bases; junction bases not matched to a gene: 9. Germline V gene sequence: CDR1 MNHEY, CDR2 SVGEGT. The CDR3 is made up of 16 amino acids. CDR3 DNA sequence: TGTGCCAGCAGTTACCGCGGGGCGGGGGTCGAAAACATTCAGTACTTC. Translating it yields CASSYRGAGVENIQYF.

The rearrangement links TRBV10-3 to TRBJ1-3, with TRBD1 identical over 8 bases. The CDR3 consists of 18 residues. Germline values: CDR1 ENHRY, CDR2 SYGVKD. Trimming at V came to 0 bases and at J to 0 bases, leaving 7 bases not matched to a gene. The CDR3 sequence: CAISESWTGSTSGNTIYF. CDR3 nucleotide sequence: TGTGCCATCAGTGAGTCGTGGACAGGGTCAACCTCTGGAAACACCATATATTTT.

The chain carries TRBV11-2 and TRBJ1-1; D gene ambiguous. The germline V gene encodes CDR1 SGHAT and CDR2 FQNNGV. Trimming stripped 4 bases from V and 1 base from J, with 10 bases between. This CDR3 comprises 14 residues. CDR3 bases: TGTGCCAGCAGCTCATCGACGGGGAACACTGAAGCTTTCTTT. Encoded protein: CASSSSTGNTEAFF.

The chain combines TRBV11-2 with TRBJ2-7; D may be TRBD1 (6 bases). The length of the CDR3 is 15 residues. Trimming took off 0 bases at V and 0 bases at J, with 9 bases between the two ends. Looked up from germline, CDR1 is SGHAT and CDR2 is FQNNGV. CDR3 bases: TGTGCCAGCAGCTTAGACGGGACAAGCTCCTACGAGCAGTACTTC. It codes for CASSLDGTSSYEQYF.

V usage is TRBV7-8 and J usage is TRBJ2-1; 7 nucleotides agree with TRBD2. The CDR3 extends over 19 amino acids. The V gene end was trimmed by 5 bases and the J gene end by 0 bases; junction bases not matched to a gene: 16. Looked up from germline, CDR1 is SGHVS and CDR2 is FQNEAQ. The CDR3 DNA reads TGTGCCAGCAGCACGCAGATACTAAGCGGGGAACACTCCTACAATGAGCAGTTCTTC. This translates into CASSTQILSGEHSYNEQFF.

The V gene is TRBV18, the J gene TRBJ2-7; tentative D call: TRBD2 (6 bases). The CDR3 is made up of 14 amino acids. The germline gives CDR1 KGHSH, CDR2 LQKENI. Trimming cost V 6 bases and J 2 bases, with 14 bases left between them. The CDR3 nucleotides are TGTGCCAGCTCCGGGACTTATGGCCCCTACGAGCAGTACTTC. The encoded protein is CASSGTYGPYEQYF.

The chain couples TRBV18 to TRBJ1-2; TRBD1 matches 10 bases. V trimming: 3 bases; J trimming: 7 bases; junction bases outside the gene matches: 8. Germline V CDR1 and CDR2: KGHSH, LQKENI. The length of the CDR3 is 15 residues. The CDR3 loop is CASSPGTGVRGGYTF. CDR3 in DNA: TGTGCCAGCTCACCCGGGACAGGGGTCAGAGGTGGCTACACCTTC.

The gene calls are TRBV6-2 or TRBV6-3 and TRBJ1-3; no reliable D call. V gave up 3 bases and J gave up 0 bases, with 9 bases separating them. Germline CDR1 and CDR2: MNHEY and SVGEGT. The CDR3 loop spans 15 amino acids. The CDR3 bases are TGTGCCAGCAGTTATCCAGGAAACTCTGGAAACACCATATATTTT. Translating it yields CASSYPGNSGNTIYF.

This clone was seen only once. Additional DNA sequences in this sample encode the identical CDR3. CDR3 amino acids: CASSIGGGTDTQYF. The CDR3 nucleotides read TGTGCCAGTAGTATCGGGGGTGGCACAGATACGCAGTATTTT. The chain uses TRBV19 and TRBJ2-3, with D tentatively TRBD2 (6 bases). The CDR3 loop spans 14 amino acids. CDR1 and CDR2 from the germline V gene are LNHDA and SQIVND (reference sequence). V lost 3 bases, J lost 1 base, and 8 bases lay in between.

The chain employs TRBV27 and TRBJ1-2, with TRBD1 matching 7 bases. J gave up 8 bases and V 7 bases, and 10 bases lay outside the gene matches. CDR3 length equals 13 residues. The germline CDR1 and CDR2 sequences are MNHEY and SMNVEV (reference sequence). The CDR3 region has the DNA TGTGCCAGCACGCCTAACAGGGGCGGCGGCTACACCTTC. It specifies CASTPNRGGGYTF.

V and J are TRBV28 and TRBJ1-1; 7 bases agree with TRBD1. J lost 1 base, V lost 6 bases, and 11 bases had no gene match. The CDR3 loop spans 16 amino acids. From germline, CDR1 is MDHEN and CDR2 SYDVKM. CDR3 loop: CASSDPSRGRNTEAFF. Written as DNA, the CDR3 is TGTGCCAGCAGCGACCCTTCCAGGGGGAGGAACACTGAAGCTTTCTTT.

The V and J genes are TRBV6-5 and TRBJ1-1; 9 nucleotides agree with TRBD1. The germline V gene has CDR1 MNHEY and CDR2 SVGAGI. CDR3 length: 12 residues. V was pared by 6 bases and J by 11 bases, with 7 bases of the junction left unmatched. CDR3 in amino acids: CASRRQGDAAFF. The CDR3 coding sequence is TGTGCCAGCAGGAGACAGGGGGACGCGGCTTTCTTT.

The chain combines TRBV30 with TRBJ1-2, with 9 bases aligning to TRBD1. The trim removed 3 bases at V and 10 bases at J, leaving 3 bases unmatched. Germline-derived CDR1 and CDR2 are GTSNPN and SVGIG (reference sequence). The CDR3 extends over 11 amino acids. The CDR3 sequence: CAWRGTGTYTF. The CDR3 DNA sequence: TGTGCCTGGAGGGGGACAGGGACCTACACCTTC.

The chain recombines TRBV6-2 or TRBV6-3 with TRBJ2-5, with 10 bases fitting TRBD2. V lost 1 base and J lost 4; bases outside the gene matches: 9. The CDR3 consists of 17 residues. The V gene's germline CDR1 is MNHEY and CDR2 SVGEGT. CDR3 sequence: CASSYLVGTSVRETQYF. The CDR3 nucleotides read TGTGCCAGCAGTTACTTAGTCGGGACTAGCGTTCGAGAGACCCAGTACTTC.

This chain connects TRBV18 to TRBJ1-3, with D tentatively TRBD1 (5 bases). This CDR3 spans 16 amino acids. V dropped 4 bases and J dropped 0 bases, with 13 bases sitting between them. Germline loops: CDR1 KGHSH, CDR2 LQKENI. The CDR3 is CASSRARDSSGNTIYF. In DNA form, the CDR3 reads TGTGCCAGCTCACGAGCCAGGGACTCCTCTGGAAACACCATATATTTT.

This clone is labeled as medium-sized. The chain links TRBV6-1 to TRBJ2-6, with TRBD1 as a possible D gene (5 bases). The V gene lost 1 base and the J gene lost 3 bases, with 7 bases spanning the gap. Germline CDR1 reads MNHNS; CDR2 reads SASEGT. CDR3 length equals 15 residues. The CDR3: CASSEGGGGANVLTF. The CDR3 nucleotides read TGTGCCAGCAGTGAAGGGGGCGGTGGGGCCAACGTCCTGACTTTC.

V and J are TRBV27 and TRBJ1-2, with a weak D call TRBD1 (5 bases). CDR1 MNHEY and CDR2 SMNVEV come from the germline V gene (reference sequence). This CDR3 has 16 residues. V was shortened by 5 bases and J by 4 bases, with 20 bases between the two germline ends. CDR3 sequence (DNA): TGTGCCAGCAGTCAAAGACCCGCGGGACTCACCTATGGCTACACCTTC. This sequence encodes CASSQRPAGLTYGYTF.

The chain uses TRBV12-3 or TRBV12-4 and TRBJ1-2, with TRBD1 matching over 10 bases. Trimming removed 6 bases from V and 8 bases from J; junction bases left unmatched: 3. The CDR3 covers 12 residues. CDR3 in DNA: TGTGCCAGCAGATGGGGACAGGGGGGCTACACCTTC. It codes for CASRWGQGGYTF.

The chain links TRBV2 to TRBJ2-1; 8 positions agree with TRBD2. The CDR3 is 12 residues long. Germline CDR1 SNHLY, CDR2 FYNNEI. V dropped 6 bases and J dropped 10; count of bases not matched to a gene: 5. The CDR3 spells CASRSAGAEQFF. The CDR3 nucleotides are TGTGCCAGCAGGTCAGCGGGAGCCGAGCAGTTCTTC.